This T cell receptor beta chain was sequenced for a study of OX40 agonist ivuxolimab in advanced cancers. Study-wide context: A male proportion of about 80% was recorded, with mean age around 62 years and range roughly 23 to 79.

V lost 3 bases and J lost 6, with 21 bases in between. CDR3 length: 16 residues. Germline V gene data show CDR1 as SEHNR and CDR2 as FQNEAQ (reference sequence). Libraries were prepared by immunoSEQ multiplex PCR; TCRdb keeps only in-frame clonotypes and omits some of them. The data contain more than 15,000 clones, about three quarters of them singletons. The sequence came from an adult with an advanced solid tumor such as melanoma, head and neck, liver or kidney cancer. This rearrangement joins TRBV7-9 to TRBJ2-7; either TRBD1 or TRBD2 may supply D (5 bases each). Sample: CD4+ or CD8+ T cells sorted from blood, taken in a trial of the OX40 agonist ivuxolimab. CDR3 nucleotides: TGTGCCAGCAGCTTGCTCCACCAGGGAGTGGGTGGCGAGCAGTACTTC. Amino acid sequence: CASSLLHQGVGGEQYF.